This TCR beta chain was documented in a study of cytomegalovirus exposure and HLA in healthy donors. PCR amplification relied on 60 Vbeta primers (plus 13 Jbeta primers). Profiled with immunoSEQ multiplex PCR; TCRdb holds only in-frame clones, not every one. Of about 190,000 clones in the sample, approximately 87% are singletons; the top ten hold around 1.4%. This sequence originates from a man aged 25 to 40 in good health and CMV-seronegative. The sequenced sample consisted of PBMCs.

CDR3 DNA sequence: TGTGCCTGGAACCAACCACAGGGTAAGCTGGCCTACGAGCAGTACTTC. It specifies CAWNQPQGKLAYEQYF. This chain uses TRBV30 with TRBJ2-7; D possibly corresponds to TRBD1 (6 bases). V dropped 4 bases and J dropped 2 bases, with 21 bases sitting between them. CDR1 and CDR2 from the germline V gene are GTSNPN and SVGIG (reference sequence). The CDR3 is 16 residues long.